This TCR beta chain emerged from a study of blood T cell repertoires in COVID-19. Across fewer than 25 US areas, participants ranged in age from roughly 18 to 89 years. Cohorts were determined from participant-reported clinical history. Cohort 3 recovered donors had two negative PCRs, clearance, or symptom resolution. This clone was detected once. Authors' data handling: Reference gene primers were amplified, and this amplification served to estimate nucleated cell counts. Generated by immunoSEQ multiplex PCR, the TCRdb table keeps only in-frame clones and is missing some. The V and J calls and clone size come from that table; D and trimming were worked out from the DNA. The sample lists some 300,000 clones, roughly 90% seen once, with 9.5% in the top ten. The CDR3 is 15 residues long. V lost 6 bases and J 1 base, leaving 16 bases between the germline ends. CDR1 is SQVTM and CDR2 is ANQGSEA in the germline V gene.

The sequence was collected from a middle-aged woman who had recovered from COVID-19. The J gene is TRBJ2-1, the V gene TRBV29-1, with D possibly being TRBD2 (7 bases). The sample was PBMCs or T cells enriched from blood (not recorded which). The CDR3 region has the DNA TGCAGCGTAATTAGGGGAGGGGGATCCTACAATGAGCAGTTCTTC. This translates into CSVIRGGGSYNEQFF.